Following are 12 T cell receptor beta chains from one sample sequenced in a study of vaccination effects on CD4 cells after COVID-19. Clones were read by immunoSEQ multiplex PCR, and TCRdb kept only the in-frame ones, dropping some. The sample contains fewer than 90,000 clones, over 65% of which appear only once. With the ViraFEST assay, the study expanded antigen-specific CD4+ T cells using viral peptide pools, then sequenced them. After roughly 11 days in culture, the CD4+ T cells were isolated. SARS-CoV-2 infected the person between March and December 2020, as confirmed by PCR. For these receptors, no antigen is known. The sequences come from CD4+ T cells from PBMCs cultured with HIV peptides, collected before COVID-19 vaccination. The subset was: HIV-1 Nef peptide pool negative control/reference culture. These receptors were collected from a human donor who had a prior SARS-CoV-2 infection.

The chain combines TRBV10-3 with TRBJ2-5; D unresolved. The V gene lost 4 bases and the J gene lost 3 bases, with 12 bases spanning the gap. The germline gives CDR1 ENHRY, CDR2 SYGVKD. The CDR3 runs 14 residues. CDR3 sequence: CAISGRTREETQYF. CDR3 bases: TGTGCCATCAGTGGTAGGACGAGAGAAGAGACCCAGTACTTC.

The rearrangement links TRBV6-5 to TRBJ1-4, with unresolved D. V dropped 6 bases and J dropped 15 bases, with 11 bases sitting between them. The CDR3 runs 10 residues. The germline gives CDR1 MNHEY, CDR2 SVGAGI. CDR3 in DNA: TGTGCCAGCAGCCCAAGGGATGTGTTTTTT. Amino acids: CASSPRDVFF.

V is TRBV15 and J is TRBJ2-2, with a weak D call TRBD1 (5 bases). Germline V CDR1 and CDR2: LNHNV, YYDKDF (reference sequence). The CDR3 has 17 residues. The V end lost 0 bases, the J end lost 2 bases, and 13 bases lay between the germline ends. The CDR3, as DNA: TGTGCCACCAGCAGAGATTCTCAGGGTCATAACACCGGGGAGCTGTTTTTT. This encodes CATSRDSQGHNTGELFF. The whole variable domain, remainder taken from reference TRBV15 and TRBJ2-2, is DAMVIQNPRYQVTQFGKPVTLSCSQTLNHNVMYWYQQKSSQAPKLLFHYYDKDFNNEADTPDNFQSRRPNTSFCFLDIRSPGLGDTAMYLCATSRDSQGHNTGELFFGEGSRLTVL.

The J gene is TRBJ2-4, the V gene TRBV30, with D maybe TRBD1 (5 bases). The CDR3 totals 18 residues. V was shortened by 5 bases and J by 1 base, with 24 bases between the two germline ends. Germline V gene data show CDR1 as GTSNPN and CDR2 as SVGIG (reference sequence). The CDR3 loop is CAWGRSVPRRGAKNIQYF. The CDR3 coding sequence is TGTGCCTGGGGCCGTAGTGTACCTAGAAGGGGCGCCAAAAACATTCAGTACTTC.

This chain uses TRBV7-2 with TRBJ2-1, with TRBD1 matching 8 bases. V lost 5 bases and J lost 4; bases outside the gene matches: 4. This CDR3 has 14 amino acids. Germline V gene data show CDR1 as SGHTA and CDR2 as FQGNSA. The CDR3 region is CASSKQGEYNEQFF. CDR3 coding DNA: TGTGCCAGCAGCAAACAGGGGGAGTACAATGAGCAGTTCTTC.

This chain joins TRBV11-2 and TRBJ2-7; D remains ambiguous. The CDR3 loop spans 17 amino acids. Per germline, CDR1 SGHAT and CDR2 FQNNGV. Between the trimmed V and J ends, which lost 1 base and 2 bases, there was a span of 18 bases. The DNA for the CDR3 is TGTGCCAGCAGCTTAGGATCGACCTGGGGTGTGACCTACGAGCAGTACTTC. As protein: CASSLGSTWGVTYEQYF.

The count of this clone is one. The V and J genes are TRBV9 and TRBJ2-4; 15 bases align to TRBD2. The germline CDR1 and CDR2 sequences are SGDLS and YYNGEE. The CDR3 spans 19 residues. Germline trimming cut 1 base from V and 1 base from J; bases unmatched to any gene: 6. CDR3 protein: CASSVLGLAGGEAKNIQYF. The CDR3 region has the DNA TGTGCCAGCAGCGTACTCGGACTAGCGGGGGGGGAGGCCAAAAACATTCAGTACTTC.

The rearrangement uses TRBV9 and TRBJ2-4, with 8 bases that match TRBD2. Trimming took 0 bases from V and 11 from J; bases not matched to a gene: 4. Germline V lookup: CDR1 SGDLS, CDR2 YYNGEE. The CDR3 is 13 amino acids. The CDR3 region has the DNA TGTGCCAGCAGCGTAGCTAACGGGGGGGTTCAGTACTTC. This sequence encodes CASSVANGGVQYF. The full variable domain, rest sourced from reference TRBV9 and TRBJ2-4, is DSGVTQTPKHLITATGQRVTLRCSPRSGDLSVYWYQQSLDQGLQFLIQYYNGEERAKGNILERFSAQQFPDLHSELNLSSLELGDSALYFCASSVANGGVQYFGAGTRLSVL.

The chain employs TRBV18 and TRBJ2-4, with D uncertain. This CDR3 has 14 residues. Trimming pared 1 base from V and 11 bases from J, leaving 15 bases between. CDR1 is KGHSH and CDR2 is LQKENI in the germline V gene. The CDR3 coding sequence is TGTGCCAGCTCACCACGGACGCCAGAAGGCGTTCAGTACTTC. Translated, it gives CASSPRTPEGVQYF.

This chain uses TRBV20-1 with TRBJ2-3, with D perhaps matching TRBD2 (5 bases). Per germline, CDR1 DFQATT and CDR2 SNEGSKA (reference sequence). The CDR3 contains 11 residues. V lost 3 bases and J lost 5, with 6 bases in between. The CDR3 protein is CSARSGDTQYF. The CDR3 DNA reads TGCAGTGCTAGGAGCGGAGATACGCAGTATTTT.

The DNA for the CDR3 is TGCGCCAGCAGCCAATCCCGGGAAGGCGCGTCGAATCCTGAAAAACTGTTTTTT. Protein: CASSQSREGASNPEKLFF. The gene calls are TRBV4-3 and TRBJ1-4; D gene ambiguous. Germline V gene sequence: CDR1 LGHNA, CDR2 YSLEER. The CDR3 extends over 18 amino acids. V was shortened by 2 bases and J by 7 bases, with 23 bases between the two germline ends.

This clone was seen just once. The rearrangement links TRBV27 to TRBJ1-2, with a weak D call TRBD1 (5 bases). The CDR3 is 13 residues long. CDR1 and CDR2 from the germline V gene are MNHEY and SMNVEV (reference sequence). With 5 bases removed from V and 5 bases from J, the gap between germline ends came to 12 bases. For the CDR3, the DNA is TGTGCCAGCAGTGTTAACGGGGGATATGGCTACACCTTC. Translated, it gives CASSVNGGYGYTF.